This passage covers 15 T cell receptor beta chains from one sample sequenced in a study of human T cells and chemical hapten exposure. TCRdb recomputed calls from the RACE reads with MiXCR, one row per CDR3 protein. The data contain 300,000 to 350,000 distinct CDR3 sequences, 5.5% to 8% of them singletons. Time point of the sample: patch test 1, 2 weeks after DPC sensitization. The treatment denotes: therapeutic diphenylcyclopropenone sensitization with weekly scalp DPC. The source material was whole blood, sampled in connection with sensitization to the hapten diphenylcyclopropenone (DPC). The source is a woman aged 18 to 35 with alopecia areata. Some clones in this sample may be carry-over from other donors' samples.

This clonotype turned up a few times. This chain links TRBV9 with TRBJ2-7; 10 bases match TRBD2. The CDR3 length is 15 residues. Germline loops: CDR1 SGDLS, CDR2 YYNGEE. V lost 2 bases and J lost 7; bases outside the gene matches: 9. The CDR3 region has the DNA TGTGCCAGCAGCGTTAGCGGGGGGTCCTCTGGTGAGCAGTACTTC. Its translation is CASSVSGGSSGEQYF.

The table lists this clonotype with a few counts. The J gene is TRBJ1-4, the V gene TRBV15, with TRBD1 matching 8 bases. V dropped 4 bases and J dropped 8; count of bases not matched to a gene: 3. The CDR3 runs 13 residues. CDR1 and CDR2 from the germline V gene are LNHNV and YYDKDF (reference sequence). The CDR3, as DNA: TGTGCCACCAGCACCTGGGACAGGGAAAAACTGTTTTTT. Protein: CATSTWDREKLFF.

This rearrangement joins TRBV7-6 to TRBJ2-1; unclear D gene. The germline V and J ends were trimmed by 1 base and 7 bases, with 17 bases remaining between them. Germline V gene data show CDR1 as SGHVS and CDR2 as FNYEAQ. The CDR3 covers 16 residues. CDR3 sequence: CASSLVSSGVWNEQFF. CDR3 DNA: TGTGCCAGCAGCTTAGTTAGCAGTGGGGTCTGGAATGAGCAGTTCTTC.

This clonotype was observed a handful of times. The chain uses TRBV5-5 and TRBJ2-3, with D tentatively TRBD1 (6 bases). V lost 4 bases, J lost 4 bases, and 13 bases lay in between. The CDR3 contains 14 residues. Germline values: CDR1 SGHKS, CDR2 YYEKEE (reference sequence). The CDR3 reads CASSSLTGPDTQYF. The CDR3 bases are TGTGCCAGCAGCAGTTTAACAGGGCCAGATACGCAGTATTTT. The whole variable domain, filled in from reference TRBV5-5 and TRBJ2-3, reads DAGVTQSPTHLIKTRGQQVTLRCSPISGHKSVSWYQQVLGQGPQFIFQYYEKEERGRGNFPDRFSARQFPNYSSELNVNALLLGDSALYLCASSSLTGPDTQYFGPGTRLTVL.

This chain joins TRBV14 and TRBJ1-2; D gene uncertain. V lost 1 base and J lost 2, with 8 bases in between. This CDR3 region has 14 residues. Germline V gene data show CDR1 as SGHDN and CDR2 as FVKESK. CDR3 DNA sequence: TGTGCCAGCAGCCAAGTTCCCCGGAACTATGGCTACACCTTC. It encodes CASSQVPRNYGYTF.

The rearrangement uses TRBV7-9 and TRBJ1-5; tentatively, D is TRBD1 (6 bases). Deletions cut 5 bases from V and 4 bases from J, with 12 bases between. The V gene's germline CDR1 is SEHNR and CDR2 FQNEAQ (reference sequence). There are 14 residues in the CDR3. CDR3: CASSHQDSNQPQHF. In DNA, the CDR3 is TGTGCCAGCAGCCATCAGGACAGTAATCAGCCCCAGCATTTT. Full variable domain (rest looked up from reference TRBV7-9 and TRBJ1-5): DTGVSQNPRHKITKRGQNVTFRCDPISEHNRLYWYRQTLGQGPEFLTYFQNEAQLEKSRLLSDRFSAERPKGSFSTLEIQRTEQGDSAMYLCASSHQDSNQPQHFGDGTRLSIL.

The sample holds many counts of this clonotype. CDR3 DNA sequence: TGTGCCAGCAGCCAGAGTGAAAACATTCAGTACTTC. This translates into CASSQSENIQYF. The chain combines TRBV2 with TRBJ2-4, with D hard to call. The CDR3 has 12 residues. The V end lost 6 bases, the J end lost 5 bases, and 8 bases lay between the germline ends. The germline CDR1 and CDR2 sequences are SNHLY and FYNNEI.

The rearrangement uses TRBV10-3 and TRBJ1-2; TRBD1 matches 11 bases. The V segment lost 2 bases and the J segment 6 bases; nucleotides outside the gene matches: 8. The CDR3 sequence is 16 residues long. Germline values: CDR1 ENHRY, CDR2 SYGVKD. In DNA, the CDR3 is TGTGCCATCAGTGAGGGACAGGGGGCCGGTTTCGATGGCTACACCTTC. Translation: CAISEGQGAGFDGYTF.

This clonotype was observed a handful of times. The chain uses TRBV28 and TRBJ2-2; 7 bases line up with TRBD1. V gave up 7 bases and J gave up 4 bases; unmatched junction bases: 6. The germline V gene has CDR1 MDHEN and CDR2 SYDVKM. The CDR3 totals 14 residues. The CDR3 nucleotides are TGTGCCAGCACGACAGGGACGGTCACCGGGGAGCTGTTTTTT. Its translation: CASTTGTVTGELFF.

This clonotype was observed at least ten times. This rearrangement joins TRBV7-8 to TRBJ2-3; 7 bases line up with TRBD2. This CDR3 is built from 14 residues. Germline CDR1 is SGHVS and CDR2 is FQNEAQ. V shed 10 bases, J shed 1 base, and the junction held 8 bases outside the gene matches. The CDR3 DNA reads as TGTGCCACCCGCTGGGACTATGGCACAGATACGCAGTATTTT. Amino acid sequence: CATRWDYGTDTQYF.

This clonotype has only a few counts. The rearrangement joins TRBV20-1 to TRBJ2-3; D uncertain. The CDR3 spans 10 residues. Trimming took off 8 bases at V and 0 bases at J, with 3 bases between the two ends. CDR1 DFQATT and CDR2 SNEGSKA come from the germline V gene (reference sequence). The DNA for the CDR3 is TGCAGTCCCAGCACAGATACGCAGTATTTT. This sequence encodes CSPSTDTQYF.

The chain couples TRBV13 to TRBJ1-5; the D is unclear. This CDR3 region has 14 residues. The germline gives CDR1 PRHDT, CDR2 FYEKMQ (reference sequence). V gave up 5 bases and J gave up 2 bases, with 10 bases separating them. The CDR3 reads CASSPRFGNQPQHF. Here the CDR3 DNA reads TGTGCCAGCAGCCCACGGTTCGGCAATCAGCCCCAGCATTTT.

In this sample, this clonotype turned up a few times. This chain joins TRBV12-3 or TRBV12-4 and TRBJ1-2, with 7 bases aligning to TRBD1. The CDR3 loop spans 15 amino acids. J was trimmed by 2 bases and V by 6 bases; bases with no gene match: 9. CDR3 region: CASSRRTGSNYGYTF. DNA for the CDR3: TGTGCCAGCAGCCGCCGGACAGGTTCGAACTATGGCTACACCTTC.

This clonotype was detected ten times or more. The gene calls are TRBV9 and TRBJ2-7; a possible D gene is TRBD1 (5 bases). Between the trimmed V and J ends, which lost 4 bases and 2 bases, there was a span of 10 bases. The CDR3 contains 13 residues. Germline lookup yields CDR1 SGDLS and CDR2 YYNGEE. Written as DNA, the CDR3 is TGTGCCAGCAGCCCCACAGGCGCCTACGAGCAGTACTTC. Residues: CASSPTGAYEQYF.

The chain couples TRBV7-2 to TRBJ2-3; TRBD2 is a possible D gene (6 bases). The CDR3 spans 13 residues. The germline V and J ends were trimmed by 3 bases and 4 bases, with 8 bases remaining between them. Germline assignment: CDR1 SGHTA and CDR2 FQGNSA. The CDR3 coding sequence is TGTGCCAGCAGCTTGCTAGCGCCAGATACGCAGTATTTT. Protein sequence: CASSLLAPDTQYF.